The 29 T cell receptor beta chains below come from one sample, sequenced in a study of blood T cell repertoires in COVID-19. Clones were sequenced by immunoSEQ multiplex PCR, and TCRdb holds only the in-frame ones, with some missing. The sample lists roughly 18,000 clones, 80% occurring once. The sample taken for sequencing was peripheral blood. The receptors were gathered from an elderly man with acute or convalescent COVID-19.

The chain is built from TRBV3-1 (or the pseudogene TRBV3-2) and TRBJ2-7, with a possible D match to TRBD1 (6 bases). The length of the CDR3 is 16 residues. The ends were cut back, 1 base at V and 2 bases at J, with 15 bases in the middle. CDR1 is LGHDT, CDR2 YNNKEL, per germline (reference sequence). CDR3 sequence: CASSQVFGTRTYEQYF. The CDR3 nucleotides are TGTGCCAGCAGCCAAGTATTCGGGACACGCACCTACGAGCAGTACTTC.

The gene calls are TRBV6-2 or TRBV6-3 and TRBJ2-2, with D perhaps matching TRBD1 (6 bases). The V gene's germline CDR1 is MNHEY and CDR2 SVGEGT. V was clipped by 5 bases and J by 5 bases, with 15 bases between them. CDR3 size: 15 residues. CDR3 sequence reads: CASSTLRGPTGELFF. CDR3 in DNA: TGTGCCAGCAGTACACTCAGGGGCCCAACCGGGGAGCTGTTTTTT.

The chain employs TRBV2 and TRBJ2-6; D is unclear. Germline loops: CDR1 SNHLY, CDR2 FYNNEI. The V and J ends lost 3 bases and 0 bases respectively, with 9 bases between them. The CDR3 is 16 amino acids. Here the CDR3 DNA reads TGTGCCAGCAGTGAGAGACTTAGCTCTGGGGCCAACGTCCTGACTTTC. This gives the protein CASSERLSSGANVLTF.

This CDR3 is CAWKDSVLGKQYF. The CDR3 bases are TGTGCCTGGAAAGACAGCGTTCTAGGCAAGCAGTACTTC. This chain uses TRBV30 with TRBJ2-7; D might be TRBD1 (5 bases). Trimming stripped 4 bases from V and 8 bases from J, with 18 bases between. The CDR3 runs 13 residues. CDR1 and CDR2 (germline): GTSNPN, SVGIG (reference sequence).

The genes are TRBV5-1 and TRBJ1-3, with 7 bases identical to TRBD1. The CDR3 contains 15 residues. Germline CDR1 and CDR2: SGHRS and YFSETQ. V shed 4 bases, J shed 0 bases, and the junction held 4 bases outside the gene matches. The CDR3 loop is CASSPGQVSGNTIYF. The CDR3 DNA reads TGCGCCAGCAGCCCTGGACAGGTCTCTGGAAACACCATATATTTT. The whole variable domain, filled in from reference TRBV5-1 and TRBJ1-3, reads KAGVTQTPRYLIKTRGQQVTLSCSPISGHRSVSWYQQTPGQGLQFLFEYFSETQRNKGNFPGRFSGRQFSNSRSEMNVSTLELGDSALYLCASSPGQVSGNTIYFGEGSWLTVV.

This chain joins TRBV7-2 and TRBJ1-1, with D possibly being TRBD1 (5 bases). The germline V gene encodes CDR1 SGHTA and CDR2 FQGNSA. The V and J ends lost 11 bases and 11 bases respectively, with 21 bases between them. There are 12 residues in the CDR3. The CDR3 is CASETEGVEAFF. For the CDR3, the DNA is TGTGCCTCCGAGACCGAAGGGGTCGAGGCTTTCTTT.

The V gene is TRBV11-2, the J gene TRBJ2-7; 12 positions agree with TRBD2. The CDR3 spans 16 residues. Germline lookup yields CDR1 SGHAT and CDR2 FQNNGV. After removal of 4 bases from V and 6 bases from J, the junction contained 10 bases not matched to a gene. DNA of the CDR3: TGTGCCAGCAGCTGGATCCTAGCGGGGGGGCAGGCCGAGCAGTACTTC. Translating it yields CASSWILAGGQAEQYF.

The table lists this clone with a count of one. This chain uses TRBV5-5 with TRBJ2-2; 14 nucleotides line up with TRBD2. Germline CDR1 is SGHKS and CDR2 is YYEKEE (reference sequence). V was pared by 3 bases and J by 4 bases, with 8 bases of the junction left unmatched. The CDR3 consists of 18 residues. CDR3 sequence: CASSSRTSGGLFTGELFF. The CDR3 nucleotides read TGTGCCAGCAGCTCTAGGACTAGCGGGGGGCTTTTCACCGGGGAGCTGTTTTTT.

The CDR3 coding sequence is TGTGCCAGCAGCCAAGGGCAGACAGAGCTGTTTTTT. Residues: CASSQGQTELFF. The chain couples TRBV3-1 (or the pseudogene TRBV3-2) to TRBJ2-2, with no clear D. The CDR3 sequence is 12 residues long. In germline, CDR1 is LGHDT, CDR2 YNNKEL (reference sequence). Trimming left V 1 base short and J 11 bases short, with 8 bases between.

On this clone: Additional DNA sequences in this sample encode the identical CDR3. The chain uses TRBV15 and TRBJ2-7, with TRBD1 identical over 9 bases. Unmatched junction bases numbered 5, after V lost 3 bases and J lost 5 bases. The CDR3 runs to 14 residues. CDR1 and CDR2 (germline): LNHNV, YYDKDF (reference sequence). The CDR3 sequence: CATSRGQGRDEQYF. CDR3 sequence (DNA): TGTGCCACCAGCAGGGGACAGGGTCGGGACGAGCAGTACTTC.

The genes are TRBV9 and TRBJ2-7; 9 bases are a match to TRBD1. Germline values: CDR1 SGDLS, CDR2 YYNGEE. J gave up 0 bases and V 0 bases, and 1 base lay outside the gene matches. The CDR3 runs 15 residues. The CDR3 DNA reads TGTGCCAGCAGCGTAGGGACAGGGGTCTCCTACGAGCAGTACTTC. Its translation: CASSVGTGVSYEQYF.

In nucleotides, the CDR3 is TGTGCCAGCACTGCGGACAGGGGAGAGACCCAGTACTTC. Translation gives CASTADRGETQYF. V and J are TRBV6-5 and TRBJ2-5; 9 bases are shared with TRBD1. The germline V gene encodes CDR1 MNHEY and CDR2 SVGAGI. The CDR3 loop spans 13 amino acids. V dropped 7 bases and J dropped 4; count of bases not matched to a gene: 4.

This clone has just a few counts. The J gene is TRBJ1-1, the V gene TRBV7-9; 7 positions match TRBD1. V lost 1 base to trimming and J lost 2 bases; unmatched junction nucleotides: 16. The V gene's germline CDR1 is SEHNR and CDR2 FQNEAQ (reference sequence). There are 19 residues in the CDR3. CDR3 nucleotide sequence: TGTGCCAGCAGCTTAGTGGCGGCCCGGACAGGTGGGAAAAACACTGAAGCTTTCTTT. It translates to CASSLVAARTGGKNTEAFF.

V and J are TRBV18 and TRBJ1-4; 7 bases align to TRBD1. V dropped 4 bases and J dropped 8; count of bases not matched to a gene: 4. CDR1 is KGHSH and CDR2 is LQKENI in the germline V gene. The CDR3 sequence is 13 residues long. The CDR3, as DNA: TGTGCCAGCTCACGAGGGACAGAAGAAAAACTGTTTTTT. Encoded protein: CASSRGTEEKLFF. Full variable domain (outside the CDR3, taken from reference TRBV18 and TRBJ1-4): NAGVMQNPRHLVRRRGQEARLRCSPMKGHSHVYWYRQLPEEGLKFMVYLQKENIIDESGMPKERFSAEFPKEGPSILRIQQVVRGDSAAYFCASSRGTEEKLFFGSGTQLSVL.

The rearrangement links TRBV5-6 to TRBJ1-1, with 7 positions matching TRBD1. V was pared by 2 bases and J by 0 bases, with 7 bases of the junction left unmatched. The CDR3 sequence is 16 residues long. Germline values: CDR1 SGHDT, CDR2 YYEEEE. Written as DNA, the CDR3 is TGTGCCAGCAGCTTTGGACCGGGACAGCTGAACACTGAAGCTTTCTTT. Its translation: CASSFGPGQLNTEAFF. The full variable domain, in which reference TRBV5-6 and TRBJ1-1 provide the parts outside the CDR3, is DAGVTQSPTHLIKTRGQQVTLRCSPKSGHDTVSWYQQALGQGPQFIFQYYEEEERQRGNFPDRFSGHQFPNYSSELNVNALLLGDSALYLCASSFGPGQLNTEAFFGQGTRLTVV.

This clone appeared a single time. Here the CDR3 DNA reads TGTGCCAGCAGCCCGGACAGAGTGAGGGGCGAGCAGTACTTC. Its protein is CASSPDRVRGEQYF. The chain combines TRBV6-5 with TRBJ2-7; maybe TRBD1 (6 bases). The CDR3 consists of 14 residues. Germline assignment: CDR1 MNHEY and CDR2 SVGAGI. The ends were cut back, 6 bases at V and 6 bases at J, with 18 bases in the middle.

This CDR3 is CASSQDRVYNEQFF. The CDR3 DNA reads TGTGCCAGCAGTCAGGACAGGGTCTACAATGAGCAGTTCTTC. This chain connects TRBV6-5 to TRBJ2-1, with 8 bases fitting TRBD1. The CDR3 consists of 14 residues. Trimming took 5 bases from V and 3 from J; bases not matched to a gene: 3. CDR1 and CDR2 from the germline V gene are MNHEY and SVGAGI.

The genes are TRBV7-9 and TRBJ1-1; D is possibly TRBD1 (5 bases). The germline V gene has CDR1 SEHNR and CDR2 FQNEAQ (reference sequence). This CDR3 is 14 amino acids long. Between the trimmed V and J ends, which lost 4 bases and 0 bases, there was a span of 9 bases. Written as DNA, the CDR3 is TGTGCCAGCAGCTCGTACAGGATGAACACTGAAGCTTTCTTT. Translation gives CASSSYRMNTEAFF. The full variable domain, with the rest looked up from reference TRBV7-9 and TRBJ1-1, is DTGVSQNPRHKITKRGQNVTFRCDPISEHNRLYWYRQTLGQGPEFLTYFQNEAQLEKSRLLSDRFSAERPKGSFSTLEIQRTEQGDSAMYLCASSSYRMNTEAFFGQGTRLTVV.

The chain is built from TRBV7-8 and TRBJ2-4; a possible D gene is TRBD1 (6 bases). The ends were cut back, 1 base at V and 1 base at J, with 11 bases in the middle. Germline V gives CDR1 SGHVS, CDR2 FQNEAQ. The CDR3 loop spans 16 amino acids. The DNA for the CDR3 is TGTGCCAGCAGCTTAGGTTGGGGGCAGGCCAAAAACATTCAGTACTTC. Protein: CASSLGWGQAKNIQYF.

The rearrangement joins TRBV4-1 to TRBJ2-1, with 11 bases lining up with TRBD1. CDR1 is MGHRA, CDR2 YSYEKL, per germline. This CDR3 contains 18 residues. V shed 0 bases, J shed 3 bases, and the junction held 7 bases outside the gene matches. The CDR3 DNA is TGCGCCAGCAGCCAAGACCCCGGGACAGGGGGGCTCTACAATGAGCAGTTCTTC. It specifies CASSQDPGTGGLYNEQFF.

CDR3: CASGASPSDTQYF. CDR3 in DNA: TGTGCCAGCGGGGCGTCTCCCTCAGATACGCAGTATTTT. V usage is TRBV2 and J usage is TRBJ2-3; maybe TRBD1 (5 bases). The germline V gene encodes CDR1 SNHLY and CDR2 FYNNEI. Deletions cut 8 bases from V and 4 bases from J, with 13 bases between. The CDR3 has 13 amino acids.

The V and J genes are TRBV10-3 and TRBJ2-2; maybe TRBD1 (6 bases). Germline-derived CDR1 and CDR2 are ENHRY and SYGVKD. V was pared by 6 bases and J by 0 bases, with 8 bases between. CDR3 size: 14 residues. The CDR3 DNA sequence: TGTGCCATCAGCCCAGGGGCGAACACCGGGGAGCTGTTTTTT. Its translation is CAISPGANTGELFF.

The V and J genes are TRBV4-1 and TRBJ1-2; 8 nucleotides align to TRBD1. V lost 1 base and J lost 1; bases outside the gene matches: 8. Germline values: CDR1 MGHRA, CDR2 YSYEKL. CDR3 size: 17 residues. In nucleotides, the CDR3 is TGCGCCAGCAGCCAAGGCTACAGGGGGAGAAATAACTATGGCTACACCTTC. The encoded protein is CASSQGYRGRNNYGYTF.

This clone appeared a single time. The J gene is TRBJ1-4, the V gene TRBV11-2, with D unclear. The CDR3 contains 15 residues. The V end was cut by 3 bases, the J end by 8 bases, with 16 bases between. Germline V lookup: CDR1 SGHAT, CDR2 FQNNGV. The CDR3 sequence: CASSFQSRGGEKLFF. The CDR3, as DNA: TGTGCCAGCAGCTTCCAAAGCCGGGGTGGAGAAAAACTGTTTTTT.

The rearrangement joins TRBV6-6 to TRBJ2-5, with D tentatively TRBD1 (5 bases). This CDR3 is built from 12 residues. Germline V gene lookup returns CDR1 MNHNY and CDR2 SVGAGI (reference sequence). Trimming took off 3 bases at V and 4 bases at J, with 6 bases between the two ends. The CDR3 here is CASSYRGETQYF. CDR3 DNA: TGTGCCAGCAGTTATAGGGGAGAGACCCAGTACTTC.

This chain links TRBV5-4 with TRBJ2-7, with 9 bases identical to TRBD1. The CDR3 runs to 15 residues. Germline CDR1 reads SGHNT; CDR2 reads YYREEE (reference sequence). Unmatched junction bases numbered 3, after V lost 0 bases and J lost 2 bases. Here the CDR3 DNA reads TGTGCCAGCAGCTTGGAGACAGGGGGTCCCTACGAGCAGTACTTC. Protein product: CASSLETGGPYEQYF.

The chain is built from TRBV4-3 and TRBJ2-4; D may be TRBD2 (6 bases). This CDR3 has 16 residues. V was shortened by 1 base and J by 0 bases, with 10 bases between the two germline ends. The germline gives CDR1 LGHNA, CDR2 YSLEER. The CDR3 region is CASSQGGDLAKNIQYF. CDR3 nucleotide sequence: TGCGCCAGCAGCCAAGGGGGGGACTTAGCCAAAAACATTCAGTACTTC.

The chain joins TRBV18 to TRBJ2-5; 9 bases are a match to TRBD1. CDR3 length: 16 amino acids. CDR1 and CDR2 (germline): KGHSH, LQKENI. V shed 3 bases, J shed 5 bases, and the junction held 10 bases outside the gene matches. The CDR3 sequence: CASSPSYTGGRETQYF. CDR3 DNA sequence: TGTGCCAGCTCACCTTCATACACAGGGGGCAGGGAGACCCAGTACTTC.

This clone was seen only a few times. V gene TRBV7-2 combines with J gene TRBJ2-7; D may be TRBD2 (5 bases). The CDR3 extends over 14 amino acids. Per the germline V gene, CDR1 is SGHTA and CDR2 is FQGNSA. Trimming left V 2 bases short and J 2 bases short, with 10 bases between. The CDR3 is CASSLMDGTYEQYF. CDR3 nucleotides: TGTGCCAGCAGCTTAATGGACGGGACCTACGAGCAGTACTTC.